The 5 T cell receptor beta chains given below trace back to one sample, sequenced in a study of T cells after yellow fever vaccination. MiXCR, applied by TCRdb to the 5' RACE reads, yields one record per CDR3 protein. The sample carries roughly 150,000 distinct CDR3 sequences, just over 6.5% recorded once. This sample comprised CD4+ T cells sorted from PBMCs, obtained 10 days after the yellow fever booster vaccination. The receptor set was obtained from a man between 25 and 39 years old who received the YFV17D yellow fever vaccine.

This clonotype appeared a single time. A single base separates this from a much larger clone, so it may be a read error. This chain uses TRBV7-9 with TRBJ1-2; D gene ambiguous. Looked up from germline, CDR1 is SEHNR and CDR2 is FQNEAQ (reference sequence). The CDR3 loop spans 15 amino acids. In DNA, the CDR3 is TGTGCCAGCAGCTTAGGTCCAGGCGCTAACTATGGCTACATCTTC. It is translated as CASSLGPGANYGYIF.

This clonotype was seen many times. The chain couples TRBV5-1 to TRBJ2-7, with 8 bases that match TRBD1. Germline loops: CDR1 SGHRS, CDR2 YFSETQ. With V trimmed by 0 bases and J by 6 bases, 5 bases remained unmatched. This CDR3 has 14 amino acids. CDR3 amino acids: CASSLEGQVGEQYF. The CDR3 region has the DNA TGCGCCAGCAGCTTGGAGGGACAGGTGGGCGAGCAGTACTTC.

This clonotype appeared many times. The chain has TRBV4-2 and TRBJ2-3; D is possibly TRBD2 (6 bases). Germline-derived CDR1 and CDR2 are LGHNA and YNFKEQ. V lost 0 bases and J lost 3, with 13 bases in between. The CDR3 is made up of 16 amino acids. CDR3 sequence reads: CASSQELTSLTDTQYF. CDR3 in DNA: TGTGCCAGCAGCCAAGAGTTGACTAGTTTGACAGATACGCAGTATTTT.

Comments on this clonotype: A read error is possible here, since a much larger clone lies one base away. As DNA, the CDR3 is TGCAGCGTTGCGGGGGCTAGCGGGAGTAGCGACGAGCAGTACTTC. It yields the protein CSVAGASGSSDEQYF. This chain uses TRBV29-1 with TRBJ2-7; 10 nucleotides match TRBD2. This CDR3 region has 15 residues. Unmatched junction bases numbered 11, after V lost 4 bases and J lost 5 bases. Germline-derived CDR1 and CDR2 are SQVTM and ANQGSEA.

Note on this clonotype: The junction shows a germline mismatch at one end, possibly a read error. The chain has TRBV29-1 and TRBJ2-1, with a weak D call TRBD2 (5 bases). The CDR3 runs 12 residues. Germline CDR1 is SQVTM and CDR2 is ANQGSEA. The CDR3 sequence is CSVVGVYNEQSF. In nucleotides, the CDR3 is TGCAGCGTTGTGGGAGTGTACAATGAGCAGTCCTTC.